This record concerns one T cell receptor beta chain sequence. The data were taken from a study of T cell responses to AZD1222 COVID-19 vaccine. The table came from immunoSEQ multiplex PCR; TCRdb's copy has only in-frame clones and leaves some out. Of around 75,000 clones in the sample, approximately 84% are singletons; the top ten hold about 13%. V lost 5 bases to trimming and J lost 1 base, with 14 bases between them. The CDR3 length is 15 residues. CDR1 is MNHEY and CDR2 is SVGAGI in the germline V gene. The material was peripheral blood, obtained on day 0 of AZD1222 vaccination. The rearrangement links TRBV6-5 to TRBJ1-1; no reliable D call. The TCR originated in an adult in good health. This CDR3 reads CASSPTRKKNTEAFF. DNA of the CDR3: TGTGCCAGCAGTCCTACCAGAAAAAAGAACACTGAAGCTTTCTTT.